The clone carrying this T cell receptor beta chain was observed many times. A read error is possible here, since a much larger clone lies one base away. TCRdb analysed the multiplex PCR reads with MiXCR anew, one entry per CDR3 protein. The sample has 30,000 to 40,000 distinct CDR3 sequences; roughly 69% are singletons. The sample comes from a study of breast tumors, draining lymph nodes, adjacent tissues. There are 14 residues in the CDR3. Per the germline V gene, CDR1 is SGDLS and CDR2 is YYNGEE. This TCR was sampled from a female donor with breast cancer. Some clones in this sample may be carry-over from other donors' samples. V usage is TRBV9 and J usage is TRBJ2-7; perhaps D is TRBD1 or TRBD2 (5 bases each). Material: breast tumor tissue. CDR3 in DNA: TGTGCCAGCAGCGTGGGGACGGTCTCGGAAGAGCAGTCCTTC. This codes for CASSVGTVSEEQSF. The entire variable domain, with the rest obtained from reference TRBV9 and TRBJ2-7, is as follows: DSGVTQTPKHLITATGQRVTLRCSPRSGDLSVYWYQQSLDQGLQFLIQYYNGEERAKGNILERFSAQQFPDLHSELNLSSLELGDSALYFCASSVGTVSEEQSFGPGTRLTVT.